Listed here are 17 T cell receptor beta chains from one sample, sequenced in a study of T cell repertoires in cytomegalovirus infection. TCRdb itself ran the reads through MiXCR, one entry per CDR3 protein. This table holds about 310,000 distinct CDR3 sequences, roughly 25% found once. These receptors have no known antigen. This specimen was cultured PBMCs, taken from culture after CMV antigen stimulation. The source of these receptors is a human donor in good health (CMV status not recorded). Some clones in this sample may be carry-over from other donors' samples.

The chain is built from TRBV4-1 and TRBJ2-5; D may be TRBD1 or TRBD2 (5 bases each). Trimming left V 2 bases short and J 3 bases short, with 16 bases between. The CDR3 sequence is 16 residues long. The V gene's germline CDR1 is MGHRA and CDR2 YSYEKL. CDR3 bases: TGCGCCAGCAGCCAAATGGGAACCGGGACGGAAGAGACCCAGTACTTC. It translates to CASSQMGTGTEETQYF.

This clonotype was detected a few times. The rearrangement joins TRBV7-8 to TRBJ1-1; TRBD1 aligns across 7 bases. CDR1 is SGHVS, CDR2 FQNEAQ, per germline. V lost 5 bases to trimming and J lost 1 base; unmatched junction nucleotides: 7. The CDR3 has 15 amino acids. The DNA for the CDR3 is TGTGCCAGCAGCACCTACAGGGGTGGGAACACTGAAGCTTTCTTT. Its translation is CASSTYRGGNTEAFF.

The chain combines TRBV24-1 with TRBJ2-3; a weak D match, TRBD2 (6 bases). This CDR3 is 19 amino acids long. CDR1 KGHDR and CDR2 SFDVKD come from the germline V gene. V lost 4 bases to trimming and J lost 0 bases, with 22 bases between them. CDR3 nucleotide sequence: TGTGCCACCAGTGAAACGGTCAGCATGGAGGGCTCTAGCACAGATACGCAGTATTTT. It specifies CATSETVSMEGSSTDTQYF.

Here the CDR3 reads CASSFLSTGGIYEQYF. The CDR3 bases are TGTGCCAGCAGCTTTCTCTCGACAGGGGGCATCTACGAGCAGTACTTC. V and J are TRBV27 and TRBJ2-7; 10 bases match TRBD1. The germline gives CDR1 MNHEY, CDR2 SMNVEV (reference sequence). The CDR3 length is 16 residues. The trim removed 6 bases at V and 3 bases at J, leaving 11 bases unmatched.

V gene TRBV6-4 combines with J gene TRBJ1-5; D might be TRBD1 (5 bases). Germline CDR1 is MRHNA and CDR2 is SNTAGT. This CDR3 has 13 residues. Trimming removed 3 bases from V and 3 bases from J, with 6 bases in between. CDR3 sequence: CASSEDNNQPQHF. The DNA for the CDR3 is TGTGCCAGCAGTGAGGACAACAATCAGCCCCAGCATTTT.

V is TRBV12-3 or TRBV12-4 and J is TRBJ2-3; D is perhaps TRBD2 (5 bases). V gave up 5 bases and J gave up 6 bases, with 9 bases separating them. The CDR3 loop spans 12 amino acids. DNA for the CDR3: TGTGCCAGCAGTACCATAGCGGATACGCAGTATTTT. This codes for CASSTIADTQYF.

DNA for the CDR3: TGTGCCAGCAGCTTATCTCTAGCGGGCAACAATGAGCAGTTCTTC. Its protein product is CASSLSLAGNNEQFF. V usage is TRBV11-2 and J usage is TRBJ2-1; TRBD2 matches at 8 bases. V gave up 2 bases and J gave up 5 bases; unmatched junction bases: 5. The CDR3 loop spans 15 amino acids. Germline V gene lookup returns CDR1 SGHAT and CDR2 FQNNGV.

The genes are TRBV19 and TRBJ2-4, with D possibly TRBD2 on 6 matching bases. The CDR3 has 18 amino acids. The V gene's germline CDR1 is LNHDA and CDR2 SQIVND (reference sequence). V lost 3 bases, J lost 2 bases, and 20 bases lay in between. CDR3 in amino acids: CASSILGGAGMTKNIQYF. The CDR3 DNA follows: TGTGCCAGTAGTATCTTGGGAGGTGCAGGGATGACCAAAAACATTCAGTACTTC.

This clonotype came up a few times. The rearrangement links TRBV20-1 to TRBJ2-5, with 8 bases identical to TRBD2. V lost 4 bases and J lost 4; bases outside the gene matches: 14. The CDR3 runs 16 residues. The germline gives CDR1 DFQATT, CDR2 SNEGSKA (reference sequence). The CDR3 reads CSATIVNTLAGETQYF. The CDR3 DNA follows: TGCAGTGCTACCATCGTAAACACCCTAGCGGGAGAGACCCAGTACTTC.

In this sample, this clonotype turned up many times. The rearrangement joins TRBV7-2 to TRBJ2-3; no firm D call. The CDR3 contains 12 residues. V gave up 0 bases and J gave up 4 bases, with 2 bases separating them. Germline CDR1 SGHTA, CDR2 FQGNSA. The CDR3 spells CASSLAPDTQYF. The CDR3 nucleotides are TGTGCCAGCAGCTTAGCTCCAGATACGCAGTATTTT. The complete variable domain, with remaining parts taken from reference TRBV7-2 and TRBJ2-3, reads GAGVSQSPSNKVTEKGKDVELRCDPISGHTALYWYRQSLGQGLEFLIYFQGNSAPDKSGLPSDRFSAERTGGSVSTLTIQRTQQEDSAVYLCASSLAPDTQYFGPGTRLTVL.

On this clonotype: A much larger clonotype is one base distant, so this may be a read error. V gene TRBV10-3 combines with J gene TRBJ2-7; D gene ambiguous. Trimming cost V 3 bases and J 0 bases, with 6 bases left between them. The CDR3 runs 13 residues. Germline V gene sequence: CDR1 ENHRY, CDR2 SYGVKD. CDR3 sequence (DNA): TGTGCCATCAGTGACGTTAGCTCCTACGAGCAGTACGTC. Protein: CAISDVSSYEQYV.

This clonotype was seen more than once but under ten times. The V call is TRBV7-2, the J call TRBJ1-2; D is ambiguous. Trimming left V 5 bases short and J 7 bases short, with 14 bases between. The CDR3 is 13 amino acids. Germline lookup yields CDR1 SGHTA and CDR2 FQGNSA. The CDR3 region is CASSPVVWGGYTF. DNA of the CDR3: TGTGCCAGCAGCCCAGTGGTCTGGGGTGGCTACACCTTC.

This clonotype was counted many times. The chain employs TRBV20-1 and TRBJ2-7; possibly TRBD1 for D (6 bases). The V gene's germline CDR1 is DFQATT and CDR2 SNEGSKA (reference sequence). V lost 0 bases and J 6 bases, leaving 18 bases between the germline ends. CDR3 length equals 15 residues. DNA for the CDR3: TGCAGTGCTAGAGATTGGGGGCAGGGTGGGGGCGAGCAGTACTTC. This encodes CSARDWGQGGGEQYF.

In its sample, this clonotype was seen many times. The rearrangement links TRBV7-8 to TRBJ2-3, with a tentative D call TRBD2 (6 bases). The germline V gene has CDR1 SGHVS and CDR2 FQNEAQ. This CDR3 contains 15 residues. V gave up 1 base and J gave up 0 bases, with 8 bases separating them. The CDR3 coding sequence is TGTGCCAGCAGCTTAGGCCTAGCGAGCACAGATACGCAGTATTTT. The encoded protein is CASSLGLASTDTQYF.

The chain combines TRBV19 with TRBJ2-1, with a tentative D call TRBD2 (6 bases). This CDR3 has 14 residues. V lost 7 bases and J 7 bases, leaving 17 bases between the germline ends. Germline V CDR1 and CDR2: LNHDA, SQIVND (reference sequence). The CDR3 nucleotides are TGTGCCAGTACCCATCCGGGGGTCGGGAATGAGCAGTTCTTC. This codes for CASTHPGVGNEQFF.

This clonotype has a handful of counts. The chain joins TRBV29-1 to TRBJ2-3, with D possibly matching TRBD2 (5 bases). The length of the CDR3 is 13 residues. CDR1 is SQVTM, CDR2 ANQGSEA, per germline. V gave up 6 bases and J gave up 4 bases, with 14 bases separating them. As DNA, the CDR3 is TGCAGCGTCCCGGGGTCCCCGGCAGATACGCAGTATTTT. Translated: CSVPGSPADTQYF.

This clonotype has a handful of counts. The CDR3 here is CASSQGSPNNEQFF. The DNA of the CDR3 is TGCGCCAGCAGCCAAGGCTCCCCGAACAATGAGCAGTTCTTC. V is TRBV4-3 and J is TRBJ2-1; D is unclear. The CDR3 is made up of 14 amino acids. Trimming took 1 base from V and 5 from J, leaving 9 bases between them. From germline, CDR1 is LGHNA and CDR2 YSLEER.